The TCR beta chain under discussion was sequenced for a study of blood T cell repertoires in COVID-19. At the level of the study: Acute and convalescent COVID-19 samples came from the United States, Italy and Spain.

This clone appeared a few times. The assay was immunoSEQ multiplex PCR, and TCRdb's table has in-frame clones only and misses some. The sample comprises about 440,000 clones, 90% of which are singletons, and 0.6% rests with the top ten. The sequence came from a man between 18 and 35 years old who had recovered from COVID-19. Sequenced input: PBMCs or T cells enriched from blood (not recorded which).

CDR3 protein: CASSPGVGYTF. The CDR3 DNA reads as TGTGCCAGCAGCCCAGGGGTAGGCTACACCTTC. This rearrangement joins TRBV11-2 to TRBJ1-2; the D gene is possibly TRBD1 (6 bases). Trimming left V 5 bases short and J 8 bases short, with 9 bases between. The CDR3 covers 11 residues. Per the germline V gene, CDR1 is SGHAT and CDR2 is FQNNGV.